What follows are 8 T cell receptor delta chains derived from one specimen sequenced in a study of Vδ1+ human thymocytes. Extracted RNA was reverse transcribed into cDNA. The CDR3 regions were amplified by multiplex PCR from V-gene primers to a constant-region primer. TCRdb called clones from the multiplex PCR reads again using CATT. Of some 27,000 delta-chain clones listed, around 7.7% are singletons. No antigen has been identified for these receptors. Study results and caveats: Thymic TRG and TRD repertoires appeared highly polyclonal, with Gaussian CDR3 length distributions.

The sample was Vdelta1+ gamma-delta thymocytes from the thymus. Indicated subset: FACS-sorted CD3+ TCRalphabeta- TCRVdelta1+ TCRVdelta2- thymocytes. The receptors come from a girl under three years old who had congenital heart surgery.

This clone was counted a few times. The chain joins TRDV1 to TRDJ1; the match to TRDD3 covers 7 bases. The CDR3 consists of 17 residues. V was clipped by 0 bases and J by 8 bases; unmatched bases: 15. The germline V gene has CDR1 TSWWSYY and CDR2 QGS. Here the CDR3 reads CALGELSLGATRCKLIF. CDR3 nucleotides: TGTGCTCTTGGGGAACTTAGTCTGGGGGCGACGCGGTGCAAACTCATCTTT.

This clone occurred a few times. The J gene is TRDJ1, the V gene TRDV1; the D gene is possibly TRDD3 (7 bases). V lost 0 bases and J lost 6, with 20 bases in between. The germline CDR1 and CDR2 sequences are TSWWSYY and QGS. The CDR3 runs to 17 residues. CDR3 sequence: CALGELPTGAGENKLIF. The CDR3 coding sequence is TGTGCTCTTGGGGAACTTCCTACTGGGGCTGGGGAGAATAAACTCATCTTT.

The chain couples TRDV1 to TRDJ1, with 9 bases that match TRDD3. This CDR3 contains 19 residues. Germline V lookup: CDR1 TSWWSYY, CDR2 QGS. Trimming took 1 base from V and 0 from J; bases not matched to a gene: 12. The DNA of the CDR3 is TGTGCTCTTGGGGAACGTTCCCTACTGGGGGACTCGTACACCGATAAACTCATCTTT. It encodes CALGERSLLGDSYTDKLIF.

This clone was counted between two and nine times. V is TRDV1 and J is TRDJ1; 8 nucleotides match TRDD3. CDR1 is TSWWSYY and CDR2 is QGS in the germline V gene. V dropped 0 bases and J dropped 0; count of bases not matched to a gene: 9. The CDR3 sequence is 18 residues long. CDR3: CALGELLQGYVYTDKLIF. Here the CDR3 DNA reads TGTGCTCTTGGGGAACTCCTACAGGGATACGTTTACACCGATAAACTCATCTTT.

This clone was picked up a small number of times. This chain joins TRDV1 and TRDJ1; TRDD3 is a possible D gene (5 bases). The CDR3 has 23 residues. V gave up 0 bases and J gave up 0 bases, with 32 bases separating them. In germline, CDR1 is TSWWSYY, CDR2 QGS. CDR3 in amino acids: CALGELNPAVLESPRIYTDKLIF. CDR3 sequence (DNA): TGTGCTCTTGGGGAACTTAACCCGGCCGTACTGGAATCCCCCCGCATTTACACCGATAAACTCATCTTT.

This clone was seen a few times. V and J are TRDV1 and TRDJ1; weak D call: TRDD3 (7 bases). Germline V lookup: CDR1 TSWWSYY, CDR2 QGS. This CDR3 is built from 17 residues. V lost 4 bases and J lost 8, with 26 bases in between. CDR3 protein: CALGGVLPTYWGNKLIF. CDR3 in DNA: TGTGCTCTTGGGGGAGTCCTACCGACGTACTGGGGAAACAAACTCATCTTT.

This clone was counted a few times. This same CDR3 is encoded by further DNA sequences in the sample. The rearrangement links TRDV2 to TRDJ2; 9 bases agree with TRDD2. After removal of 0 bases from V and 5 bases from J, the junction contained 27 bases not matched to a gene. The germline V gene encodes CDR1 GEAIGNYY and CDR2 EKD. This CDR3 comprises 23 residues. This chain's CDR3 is CACDTPSSFLPLIPGGETAQLFF. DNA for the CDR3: TGTGCCTGTGACACCCCATCGTCCTTCCTACCGTTAATTCCCGGGGGAGAAACAGCACAACTCTTCTTT.

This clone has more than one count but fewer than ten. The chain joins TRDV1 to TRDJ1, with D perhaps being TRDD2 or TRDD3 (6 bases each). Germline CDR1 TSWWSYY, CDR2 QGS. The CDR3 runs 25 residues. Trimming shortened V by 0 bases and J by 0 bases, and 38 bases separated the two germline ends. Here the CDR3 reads CALGELPTEVILYLGIPPYTDKLIF. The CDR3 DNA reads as TGTGCTCTTGGGGAACTTCCTACGGAGGTCATTTTATACTTGGGGATTCCTCCGTACACCGATAAACTCATCTTT.